The 3 T cell receptor beta chains below all came from one sample that was sequenced in a study of post-analysis software for immune sequencing data. Study-level results: Relative to controls, patients had five TRBV segments at higher frequency, with TRBV5-6, TRBV5-1 and TRBV20-1 among these.

No antigen has been assigned to these receptors. Unique molecular identifiers were present in the TCR beta cDNA libraries. TCRdb re-derived calls from the PCR reads in MiXCR, one entry per CDR3 protein. The repertoire includes around 700,000 distinct CDR3 sequences, 55% to 60% of them detected once, and over 9% sits in the top ten. Sequencing was performed on blood. These TCRs come from a girl under 10 years old with multiple sclerosis.

This chain links TRBV24-1 with TRBJ2-1; D is possibly TRBD2 (6 bases). Per germline, CDR1 KGHDR and CDR2 SFDVKD. Trimming removed 1 base at V and 4 bases at J, with 13 bases between. There are 16 residues in the CDR3. The CDR3 spells CATSDFKGLGYNEQFF. As DNA, the CDR3 is TGTGCCACCAGTGATTTTAAGGGACTGGGATACAATGAGCAGTTCTTC.

The V call is TRBV3-1, the J call TRBJ2-7, with 7 bases lining up with TRBD1. TRBJ2-4 explains the end of the DNA better; the J call may be wrong. CDR3 length: 14 residues. The V gene's germline CDR1 is LGHDT and CDR2 YNNKEL (reference sequence). CDR3 in DNA: TGTGCCAGCAGCCAATGGACGACAGGGAGCATTCAGTACTTC. Residues: CASSQWTTGSIQYF.

The V and J genes are TRBV11-2 and TRBJ2-4, with no clear D. The CDR3 totals 13 residues. The germline V gene has CDR1 SGHAT and CDR2 FQNNGV. V was clipped by 0 bases and J by 9 bases, with 9 bases between them. In DNA, the CDR3 is TGTGCCAGCAGCTTAGAGGGGTGGGGCATTCAGTACTTC. Protein sequence: CASSLEGWGIQYF.